This TCR beta chain was retrieved from a study of Graves' ophthalmopathy and Graves' hyperthyroidism. Findings and caveats of the study: The model's prediction of ophthalmopathy progression had approximately 68% sensitivity and around 72% specificity. Detection in blood was also observed for most expanded thyroid clonotypes above 0.001 frequency.

Scientists amplified the TCR beta CDR3 regions from RNA transcripts. The authors performed first-round RT-PCR with HTBI primers and then a second-round multiplex PCR. TCRdb reanalysed the multiplex PCR reads using MiXCR and keeps one entry per CDR3 protein. There are 150,000 to 200,000 distinct CDR3 sequences in the sample; around 39% occur only once, and about 9.5% lies in the top ten. This clonotype showed up many times. What it binds is not known. Germline CDR1 MGHRA, CDR2 YSYEKL. V shed 1 base and J shed 3 bases, with 10 bases lying between them. The length of the CDR3 is 15 residues. Material for sequencing was peripheral blood. This TCR came from a man aged 25 to 40 with Graves' ophthalmopathy. V usage is TRBV4-1 and J usage is TRBJ1-5; D is uncertain. The CDR3 coding sequence is TGCGCCAGCAGCCAAGGGAAGGGCGACAATCAGCCCCAGCATTTT. Protein sequence: CASSQGKGDNQPQHF.